Following are 29 T cell receptor beta chains from one sample sequenced in a study of blood T cell repertoires in COVID-19. Profiling relied on immunoSEQ multiplex PCR, and the TCRdb table lists in-frame clones only, not all of them. The sample records fewer than 200,000 clones, roughly 80% being singletons. The sequenced sample was peripheral blood. The receptors here all came from a woman in her 70s with COVID-19, enrolled during active disease.

This clone was seen just once. The rearrangement links TRBV19 to TRBJ1-6; TRBD1 matches 7 bases. CDR3 length equals 14 residues. The germline gives CDR1 LNHDA, CDR2 SQIVND (reference sequence). The J segment lost 10 bases and the V segment lost 5 bases, leaving 8 bases of the junction unmatched. The CDR3 DNA reads TGTGCCAGTAGTGTGACAGGGACTAGATCACCCCTCCACTTT. This gives the protein CASSVTGTRSPLHF.

The chain is built from TRBV7-9 and TRBJ1-3, with D perhaps matching TRBD1 (5 bases). The CDR3 consists of 16 residues. V lost 0 bases and J 0 bases, leaving 9 bases between the germline ends. Germline V gene sequence: CDR1 SEHNR, CDR2 FQNEAQ (reference sequence). The CDR3 spells CASSLATGNSGNTIYF. DNA of the CDR3: TGTGCCAGCAGCTTAGCCACAGGAAACTCTGGAAACACCATATATTTT.

This sequence joins TRBV19 and TRBJ1-1; tentatively, D is TRBD1 (5 bases). The CDR3 totals 15 residues. V was clipped by 3 bases and J by 0 bases, with 11 bases between them. Germline CDR1 reads LNHDA; CDR2 reads SQIVND (reference sequence). CDR3 bases: TGTGCCAGTAGTATCCTGCCAGGGATGAACACTGAAGCTTTCTTT. It yields the protein CASSILPGMNTEAFF.

The chain is built from TRBV10-3 and TRBJ1-2; 9 nucleotides align to TRBD1. There are 18 residues in the CDR3. The trim removed 2 bases at V and 4 bases at J, leaving 14 bases unmatched. Per the germline V gene, CDR1 is ENHRY and CDR2 is SYGVKD. CDR3 in DNA: TGTGCCATCAGTGAGCCGGGACAGGGAATCCGACTCACCTATGGCTACACCTTC. Amino acids: CAISEPGQGIRLTYGYTF.

The CDR3 is CASETSGRTDTQYF. CDR3 DNA: TGCGCCAGCGAGACTAGCGGGAGAACAGATACGCAGTATTTT. The V and J genes are TRBV10-2 and TRBJ2-3; 12 positions agree with TRBD2. The J segment lost 3 bases and the V segment lost 8 bases, leaving 3 bases of the junction unmatched. Germline CDR1 and CDR2: WSHSY and SAAADI. There are 14 residues in the CDR3.

The rearrangement links TRBV2 to TRBJ1-5, with D unresolved. The germline V gene has CDR1 SNHLY and CDR2 FYNNEI. The CDR3 length is 14 residues. The V end lost 4 bases, the J end lost 7 bases, and 14 bases lay between the germline ends. In DNA, the CDR3 is TGTGCCAGCAGTGTTTTTACCGCGGCCCAGCCCCAGCATTTT. It codes for CASSVFTAAQPQHF.

There are many counts of this clone. J is TRBJ2-2 and V is TRBV9; 8 nucleotides match TRBD2. The CDR3 consists of 17 residues. Trimming removed 2 bases from V and 6 bases from J; junction bases left unmatched: 12. Germline CDR1 is SGDLS and CDR2 is YYNGEE. Written as DNA, the CDR3 is TGTGCCAGCAGCGTTCGGGGACTAGTCTTTAGGGCCGGGGAGCTGTTTTTT. It translates to CASSVRGLVFRAGELFF. Full variable domain (remainder filled in from reference TRBV9 and TRBJ2-2): DSGVTQTPKHLITATGQRVTLRCSPRSGDLSVYWYQQSLDQGLQFLIQYYNGEERAKGNILERFSAQQFPDLHSELNLSSLELGDSALYFCASSVRGLVFRAGELFFGEGSRLTVL.

The V and J genes are TRBV28 and TRBJ1-2; 7 bases are a match to TRBD1. The trim removed 4 bases at V and 8 bases at J, leaving 22 bases unmatched. The CDR3 totals 18 residues. Germline V lookup: CDR1 MDHEN, CDR2 SYDVKM. CDR3: CASSSTGSIQGKMEGYTF. CDR3 DNA: TGTGCCAGCAGTTCAACAGGCTCAATACAGGGGAAAATGGAGGGCTACACCTTC.

The chain joins TRBV6-5 to TRBJ1-2; 11 nucleotides align to TRBD1. This CDR3 has 15 amino acids. With 2 bases clipped from V and 8 bases from J, the junction kept 7 bases outside the gene matches. CDR1 is MNHEY, CDR2 SVGAGI, per germline. CDR3 sequence: CASSYDGQGAGGYTF. In nucleotides, the CDR3 is TGTGCCAGCAGTTACGACGGACAGGGGGCTGGGGGCTACACCTTC.

V is TRBV11-2 and J is TRBJ1-1, with D unclear. The CDR3 contains 15 residues. Germline lookup yields CDR1 SGHAT and CDR2 FQNNGV. Between the trimmed V and J ends, which lost 5 bases and 1 base, there was a span of 14 bases. CDR3 protein: CASSAWAPGNTEAFF. In nucleotides, the CDR3 is TGTGCCAGCAGCGCCTGGGCACCAGGGAACACTGAAGCTTTCTTT.

This clone was seen once. Different DNA sequences within this sample yield the same CDR3. The chain uses TRBV11-2 and TRBJ2-1; perhaps TRBD2 as D (6 bases). V lost 1 base, J lost 2 bases, and 9 bases lay in between. Germline assignment: CDR1 SGHAT and CDR2 FQNNGV. The CDR3 extends over 15 amino acids. CDR3 nucleotides: TGTGCCAGCAGCTTAGGGGGAGGCCCCTACAATGAGCAGTTCTTC. Amino acid sequence: CASSLGGGPYNEQFF.

V usage is TRBV24-1 and J usage is TRBJ2-1; TRBD2 aligns across 9 bases. The CDR3 has 14 amino acids. The V gene's germline CDR1 is KGHDR and CDR2 SFDVKD. J gave up 16 bases and V 3 bases, and 12 bases lay outside the gene matches. The CDR3 is CATSDHSAGGRRFF. The CDR3 bases are TGTGCCACCAGTGATCACTCAGCGGGAGGCCGTCGATTCTTC.

J is TRBJ1-2 and V is TRBV5-1; no clear D. V was shortened by 4 bases and J by 6 bases, with 10 bases between the two germline ends. The germline V gene encodes CDR1 SGHRS and CDR2 YFSETQ. There are 12 residues in the CDR3. The CDR3 is CASSPLFDGYTF. The CDR3 region has the DNA TGCGCCAGCAGCCCCCTGTTTGATGGCTACACCTTC.

This sequence joins TRBV5-5 and TRBJ2-5; D gene ambiguous. The CDR3 is 12 residues long. The germline gives CDR1 SGHKS, CDR2 YYEKEE (reference sequence). Trimming took 4 bases from V and 2 from J, leaving 6 bases between them. CDR3 coding DNA: TGTGCCAGCAGCATCCTACAAGAGACCCAGTACTTC. This codes for CASSILQETQYF.

The chain links TRBV9 to TRBJ1-2; the match to TRBD1 covers 12 bases. Germline CDR1 reads SGDLS; CDR2 reads YYNGEE. This CDR3 comprises 17 residues. Trimming removed 3 bases from V and 5 bases from J; junction bases left unmatched: 11. The CDR3 DNA reads as TGTGCCAGCAGCGGGCTTTCCGGGACAGGGGGCGCTTATGGCTACACCTTC. Translating it yields CASSGLSGTGGAYGYTF.

The chain joins TRBV11-3 to TRBJ2-7; TRBD1 matches 7 bases. There are 15 residues in the CDR3. Unmatched junction bases numbered 13, after V lost 5 bases and J lost 6 bases. The V gene's germline CDR1 is SGHNT and CDR2 YENEEA. The CDR3 spells CASSPRQGSFSEQYF. The CDR3 bases are TGTGCCAGCAGCCCACGACAGGGCTCCTTTAGCGAGCAGTACTTC.

This chain links TRBV7-7 with TRBJ1-1, with D tentatively TRBD1 (6 bases). V lost 4 bases to trimming and J lost 1 base, with 7 bases between them. Germline CDR1 is SSHAT and CDR2 is FNYEAQ (reference sequence). CDR3 length: 13 amino acids. The DNA for the CDR3 is TGTGCCAGCAGCTCGGACAGGAACACTGAAGCTTTCTTT. It codes for CASSSDRNTEAFF. The entire variable domain, with the rest obtained from reference TRBV7-7 and TRBJ1-1, is as follows: GAGVSQSPRYKVTKRGQDVTLRCDPISSHATLYWYQQALGQGPEFLTYFNYEAQPDKSGLPSDRFSAERPEGSISTLTIQRTEQRDSAMYRCASSSDRNTEAFFGQGTRLTVV.

The gene calls are TRBV6-5 and TRBJ2-7; 8 nucleotides line up with TRBD1. The CDR3 is made up of 14 amino acids. Germline trimming cut 6 bases from V and 4 bases from J; bases unmatched to any gene: 8. Germline V gene sequence: CDR1 MNHEY, CDR2 SVGAGI. In DNA form, the CDR3 reads TGTGCCAGCAGAAACGACAGGGGACGATACGAGCAGTACTTC. Its protein product is CASRNDRGRYEQYF.

The CDR3, as DNA: TGTGCCAGCAGCCAATTAGCGGGAGGTAACACCGGGGAGCTGTTTTTT. It codes for CASSQLAGGNTGELFF. The rearrangement links TRBV3-1 (or the pseudogene TRBV3-2) to TRBJ2-2; 10 bases match TRBD2. The CDR3 extends over 16 amino acids. V gave up 2 bases and J gave up 2 bases; unmatched junction bases: 2. Germline lookup yields CDR1 LGHDT and CDR2 YNNKEL (reference sequence).

This rearrangement joins TRBV5-1 to TRBJ1-1; 7 nucleotides agree with TRBD1. Trimming cost V 6 bases and J 4 bases; bases outside gene matches: 9. The CDR3 is 14 amino acids. Germline assignment: CDR1 SGHRS and CDR2 YFSETQ. DNA for the CDR3: TGCGCCAGCACGTGGGGGACAGAGGGCACTGAAGCTTTCTTT. Translation: CASTWGTEGTEAFF.

The rearrangement joins TRBV7-2 to TRBJ1-3; 10 nucleotides match TRBD1. The CDR3 runs to 18 residues. Unmatched junction bases numbered 12, after V lost 5 bases and J lost 2 bases. Looked up from germline, CDR1 is SGHTA and CDR2 is FQGNSA. In DNA, the CDR3 is TGTGCCAGCAGCCGCAGATTTGGACAGGGGGTTCCTGGAAACACCATATATTTT. Its protein is CASSRRFGQGVPGNTIYF.

The gene calls are TRBV11-1 and TRBJ1-1; D is unresolved. The length of the CDR3 is 15 residues. CDR1 SGHAT and CDR2 FQDESV come from the germline V gene (reference sequence). Trimming stripped 4 bases from V and 5 bases from J, with 17 bases between. Here the CDR3 reads CASSSRDGRKTEAFF. The CDR3 nucleotides read TGTGCCAGCAGCTCCCGCGATGGGAGGAAGACTGAAGCTTTCTTT.

This clone was recorded once. The chain is built from TRBV27 and TRBJ2-3; 10 bases fit TRBD2. Germline-derived CDR1 and CDR2 are MNHEY and SMNVEV (reference sequence). With V trimmed by 6 bases and J by 1 base, 10 bases remained unmatched. This CDR3 contains 17 residues. This chain's CDR3 is CASSTHWTSGRTDTQYF. The CDR3 DNA is TGTGCCAGCAGCACGCACTGGACTAGCGGCCGCACAGATACGCAGTATTTT.

V and J are TRBV5-4 and TRBJ1-1; D might be TRBD1 (5 bases). Per the germline V gene, CDR1 is SGHNT and CDR2 is YYREEE (reference sequence). The CDR3 totals 15 residues. V shed 4 bases and J shed 4 bases, with 17 bases lying between them. The CDR3: CASSPRQIRITEAFF. As DNA, the CDR3 is TGTGCCAGCAGCCCCCGACAGATCCGGATCACTGAAGCTTTCTTT.

This clone was recorded only once. This rearrangement joins TRBV7-2 to TRBJ2-3, with D possibly TRBD2 on 5 matching bases. Looked up from germline, CDR1 is SGHTA and CDR2 is FQGNSA. The V and J ends lost 2 bases and 0 bases respectively, with 9 bases between them. This CDR3 has 15 amino acids. CDR3 region: CASSLSAGSTDTQYF. As DNA, the CDR3 is TGTGCCAGCAGCTTATCGGCGGGTAGCACAGATACGCAGTATTTT.

This clone was seen just once. This chain uses TRBV7-2 with TRBJ2-7; D remains unclear. The germline V gene has CDR1 SGHTA and CDR2 FQGNSA. V gave up 8 bases and J gave up 0 bases, with 14 bases separating them. This CDR3 comprises 14 residues. CDR3 protein: CASAPTIHSYEQYF. CDR3 DNA: TGTGCCAGCGCCCCCACAATCCACTCCTACGAGCAGTACTTC. Based on the CDR3 plus reference TRBV7-2 and TRBJ2-7, the full variable domain is GAGVSQSPSNKVTEKGKDVELRCDPISGHTALYWYRQSLGQGLEFLIYFQGNSAPDKSGLPSDRFSAERTGGSVSTLTIQRTQQEDSAVYLCASAPTIHSYEQYFGPGTRLTVT.

The rearrangement joins TRBV7-9 to TRBJ2-3, with 12 positions matching TRBD2. The CDR3 spans 16 residues. Trimming cost V 1 base and J 5 bases; bases outside gene matches: 4. Germline V gives CDR1 SEHNR, CDR2 FQNEAQ (reference sequence). CDR3 residues: CASSLGLAGAGDTQYF. The CDR3 DNA reads TGTGCCAGCAGCTTAGGACTAGCGGGAGCAGGAGATACGCAGTATTTT.

This clone was detected once. This chain links TRBV6-2 or TRBV6-3 with TRBJ2-7; D might be TRBD2 (6 bases). Germline values: CDR1 MNHEY, CDR2 SVGEGT. Between the trimmed V and J ends, which lost 7 bases and 3 bases, there was a span of 16 bases. CDR3 length: 14 amino acids. The CDR3 loop is CASTPGLQDYEQYF. CDR3 DNA: TGTGCCAGCACCCCGGGACTCCAAGACTACGAGCAGTACTTC.

This clone was observed a single time. The rearrangement links TRBV12-3 or TRBV12-4 to TRBJ1-2, with 7 bases that match TRBD1. This CDR3 has 12 residues. The V segment lost 10 bases and the J segment 4 bases; nucleotides outside the gene matches: 6. CDR3 DNA: TGTGCCACAGCCAGGGGGGCCTATGGCTACACCTTC. This gives the protein CATARGAYGYTF.